This T cell receptor beta chain originates from a study of blood T cells in healthy people across ages. The authors ran a second PCR of 7 to 11 cycles using a sample-barcoded 5' primer and a J-beta primer mix. In TCRdb, the 5' RACE reads were re-called with MiXCR into one record per CDR3 protein. The sample lists around 1,000,000 distinct CDR3 sequences; 25% were seen once. This clonotype was seen only a few times. CDR1 is MNHEY, CDR2 SVGAGI, per germline. Losses at the gene ends were 4 bases for V and 1 base for J; bases not matched to a gene: 12. The CDR3 has 17 residues. This sample was shared with a second study, whose subject was T cells of mothers and their children.

Input material: blood. The chain links TRBV6-5 to TRBJ2-7, with 8 nucleotides matching TRBD1. The source is a girl aged 2 to 9 in good health. The CDR3 nucleotides are TGTGCCAGCAGTTCCGCCCCTGACAGGGGAGCGTCCTACGAGCAGTACTTC. Translation gives CASSSAPDRGASYEQYF.